This TCR beta chain came from a study of identical twins. Whole-study findings and limits: The study found weaker excess twin sharing in beta out-of-frame sequences.

This clonotype was detected a few times. The antigen is unknown. This CDR3 region has 16 residues. V trimming: 2 bases; J trimming: 5 bases; junction bases outside the gene matches: 11. CDR1 is SEHNR, CDR2 FQNEAQ, per germline (reference sequence). A universal primer site was created by template switching, with the cDNA bearing unique molecular identifiers. TCRdb reanalysed the 5' RACE reads using MiXCR and keeps one entry per CDR3 protein. The repertoire has roughly 350,000 distinct CDR3 sequences, 10% to 15% of them found once; the top ten carry roughly 7%. These same records also appear under a second study, on yellow fever vaccine responses in identical twins.

Input material: CD8+ T cells sorted from blood. This chain joins TRBV7-9 and TRBJ1-2, with 7 bases that match TRBD1. The receptor's source is a woman aged 18-30 years in good health. Here the CDR3 reads CASSLPTQGDGYGYTF. The CDR3, as DNA: TGTGCCAGCAGCTTACCTACTCAGGGGGATGGGTATGGCTACACCTTC. Drawing the rest from reference TRBV7-9 and TRBJ1-2, the complete variable domain is DTGVSQNPRHKITKRGQNVTFRCDPISEHNRLYWYRQTLGQGPEFLTYFQNEAQLEKSRLLSDRFSAERPKGSFSTLEIQRTEQGDSAMYLCASSLPTQGDGYGYTFGSGTRLTVV.